This T cell receptor beta chain was sequenced during a study of beta chain features in type 1 diabetes. General study findings and limits: Shorter TCRB CDR3s, moderately but significantly so, were found in Type 1 diabetes patients in all four CD4+ subsets. Naive, central memory and Treg TCRB repertoires seemed to resemble each other more closely in patients than they did in healthy donors. Equally in patients and controls, shorter templates might have been favored by PCR. Insertions at VDJ junctions were less frequent in type 1 diabetes patients. These patients also deleted more nucleotides at the same junctions. No resolution was reached here on whether HLA type influences TCRB rearrangement.

A few counts support this clone. Its antigen is undetermined. cDNA synthesis used the whole RNA isolate, giving expressed TCRB sequences. The data were produced by immunoSEQ multiplex PCR, yet TCRdb's version contains in-frame clones alone and is incomplete. The table lists hundreds of thousands of clones, around 15% of them singletons. The CDR3 has 13 amino acids. From germline, CDR1 is SGHRS and CDR2 YFSETQ. V was shortened by 1 base and J by 4 bases, with 8 bases between the two germline ends. The sequencing sample was made of naive CD4+ T cells from blood. V gene TRBV5-1 combines with J gene TRBJ2-5; unclear D gene. The TCR sequence derives from a man aged 18 to 29 with type 1 diabetes. The CDR3 sequence: CASSLHPIETQYF. CDR3 sequence (DNA): TGCGCCAGCAGCTTGCACCCTATAGAGACCCAGTACTTC.